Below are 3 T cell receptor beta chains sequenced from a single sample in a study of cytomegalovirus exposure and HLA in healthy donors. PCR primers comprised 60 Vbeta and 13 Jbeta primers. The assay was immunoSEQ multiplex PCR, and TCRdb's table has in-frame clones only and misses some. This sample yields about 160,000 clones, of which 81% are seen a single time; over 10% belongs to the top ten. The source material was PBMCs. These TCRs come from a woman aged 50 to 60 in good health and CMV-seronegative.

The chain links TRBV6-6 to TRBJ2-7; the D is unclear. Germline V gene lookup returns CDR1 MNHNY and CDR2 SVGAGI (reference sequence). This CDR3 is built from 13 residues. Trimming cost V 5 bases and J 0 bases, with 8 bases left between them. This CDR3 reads CASSPDSSYEQYF. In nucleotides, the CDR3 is TGTGCCAGCAGTCCCGACTCCTCCTACGAGCAGTACTTC.

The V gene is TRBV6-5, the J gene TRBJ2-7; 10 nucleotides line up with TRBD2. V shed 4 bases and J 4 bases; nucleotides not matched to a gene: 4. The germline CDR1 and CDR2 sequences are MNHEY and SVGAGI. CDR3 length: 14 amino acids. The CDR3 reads CASSWTSGDYEQYF. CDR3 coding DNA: TGTGCCAGCAGTTGGACTAGCGGAGATTACGAGCAGTACTTC.

The CDR3 sequence: CASSYLAGQPSTEAFF. The CDR3 DNA sequence: TGCGCCAGCAGCTACCTGGCGGGACAGCCATCCACTGAAGCTTTCTTT. The V call is TRBV5-1, the J call TRBJ1-1, with 7 positions matching TRBD1. Germline V gene sequence: CDR1 SGHRS, CDR2 YFSETQ. The CDR3 runs 16 residues. The ends lost 3 bases at V and 4 bases at J; junction bases unmatched: 12.